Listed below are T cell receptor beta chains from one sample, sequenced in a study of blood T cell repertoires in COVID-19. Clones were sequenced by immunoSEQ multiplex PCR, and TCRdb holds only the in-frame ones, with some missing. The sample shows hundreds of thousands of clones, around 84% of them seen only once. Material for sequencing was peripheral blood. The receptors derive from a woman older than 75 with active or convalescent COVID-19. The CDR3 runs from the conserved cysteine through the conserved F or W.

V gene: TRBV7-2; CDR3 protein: CASSWGQGPFNEQFF
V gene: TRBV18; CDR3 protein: CASSPAPGTGPGELFF
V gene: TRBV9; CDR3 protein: CASSVGTGRSGNTIYF
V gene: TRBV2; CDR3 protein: CASSERGQGTEAFF
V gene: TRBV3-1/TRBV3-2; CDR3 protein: CASSQTSSGTGELFF
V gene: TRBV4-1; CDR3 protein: CASSQEPQNTEAFF
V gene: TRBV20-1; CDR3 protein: CSATGWDTQYF
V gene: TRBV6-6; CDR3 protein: CASSYSRTDRLEKLFF
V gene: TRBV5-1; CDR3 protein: CASTLGGGESDEQFF
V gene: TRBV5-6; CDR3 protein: CASSSLRESYEQYF
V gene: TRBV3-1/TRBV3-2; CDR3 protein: CASSQRGGTGELFF
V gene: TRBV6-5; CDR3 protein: CASSYSPGGYGYTF
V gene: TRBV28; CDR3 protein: CASSVTGLAVNTGELFF
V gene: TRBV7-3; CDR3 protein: CASSLNGQGGQPQHF
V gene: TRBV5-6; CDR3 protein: CASSLTGGLNTEAFF
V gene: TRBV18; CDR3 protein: CASSTYRASGNEQYF
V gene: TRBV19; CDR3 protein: CASSILGQGTTGLAKNIQYF
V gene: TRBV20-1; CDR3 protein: CSASEGLTPWEQYF
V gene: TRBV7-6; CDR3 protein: CASSSTGGSYNEQFF
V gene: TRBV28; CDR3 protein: CATLPRRDRTINIIQPQHF
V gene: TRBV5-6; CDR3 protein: CASSRRWDRAFRANEKLFF
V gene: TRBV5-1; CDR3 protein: CASQPLARTGELFF
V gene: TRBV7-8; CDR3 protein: CASSPRDRAYEQYF
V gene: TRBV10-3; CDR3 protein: CAISGTGPYGYTF
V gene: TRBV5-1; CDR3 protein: CASTQGITLGEQYF
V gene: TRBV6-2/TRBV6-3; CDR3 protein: CASSYGQRIRADTQYF
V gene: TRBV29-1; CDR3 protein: CSVEDQDRGLYEQYF
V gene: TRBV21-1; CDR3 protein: CASSKAEDLHSNQPQHF
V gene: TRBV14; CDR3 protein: CASSQRRGPDRGQGYTF
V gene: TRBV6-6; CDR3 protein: CASRGGTSGRNEQFF
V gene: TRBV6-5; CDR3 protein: CASSYSNPPYGYTF
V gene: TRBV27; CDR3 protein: CASSFQGQGDGYTF
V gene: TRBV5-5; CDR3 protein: CASSQQGAGETQYF